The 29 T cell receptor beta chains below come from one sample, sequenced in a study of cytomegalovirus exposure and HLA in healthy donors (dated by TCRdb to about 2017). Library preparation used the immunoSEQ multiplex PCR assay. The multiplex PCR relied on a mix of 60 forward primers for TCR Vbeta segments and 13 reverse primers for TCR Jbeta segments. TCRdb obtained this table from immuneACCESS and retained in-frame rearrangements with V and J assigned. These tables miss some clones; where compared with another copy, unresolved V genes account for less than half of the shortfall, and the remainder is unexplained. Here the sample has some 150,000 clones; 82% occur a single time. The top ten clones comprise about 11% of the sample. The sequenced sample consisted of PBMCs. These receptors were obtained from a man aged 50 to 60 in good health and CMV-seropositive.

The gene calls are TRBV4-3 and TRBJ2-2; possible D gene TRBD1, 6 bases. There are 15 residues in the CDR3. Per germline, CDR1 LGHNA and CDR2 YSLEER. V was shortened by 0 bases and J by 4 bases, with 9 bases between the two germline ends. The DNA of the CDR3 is TGCGCCAGCAGCCAAGACAGGGGATTCACCGGGGAGCTGTTTTTT. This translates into CASSQDRGFTGELFF.

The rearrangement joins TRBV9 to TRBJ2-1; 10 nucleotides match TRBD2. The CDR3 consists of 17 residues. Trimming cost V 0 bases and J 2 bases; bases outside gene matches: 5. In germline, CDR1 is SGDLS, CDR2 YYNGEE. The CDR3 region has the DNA TGTGCCAGCAGCGTAGGGACTAGCGGTCCCACCTACAATGAGCAGTTCTTC. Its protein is CASSVGTSGPTYNEQFF. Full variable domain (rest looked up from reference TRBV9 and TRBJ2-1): DSGVTQTPKHLITATGQRVTLRCSPRSGDLSVYWYQQSLDQGLQFLIQYYNGEERAKGNILERFSAQQFPDLHSELNLSSLELGDSALYFCASSVGTSGPTYNEQFFGPGTRLTVL.

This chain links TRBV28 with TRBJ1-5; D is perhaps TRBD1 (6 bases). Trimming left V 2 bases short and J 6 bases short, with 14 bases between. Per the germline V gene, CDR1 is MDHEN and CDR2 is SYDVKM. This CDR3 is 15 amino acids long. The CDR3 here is CASSLAQGNSQPQHF. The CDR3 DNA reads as TGTGCCAGCAGTTTAGCTCAGGGGAACAGTCAGCCCCAGCATTTT. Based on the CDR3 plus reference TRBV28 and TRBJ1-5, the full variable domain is DVKVTQSSRYLVKRTGEKVFLECVQDMDHENMFWYRQDPGLGLRLIYFSYDVKMKEKGDIPEGYSVSREKKERFSLILESASTNQTSMYLCASSLAQGNSQPQHFGDGTRLSIL.

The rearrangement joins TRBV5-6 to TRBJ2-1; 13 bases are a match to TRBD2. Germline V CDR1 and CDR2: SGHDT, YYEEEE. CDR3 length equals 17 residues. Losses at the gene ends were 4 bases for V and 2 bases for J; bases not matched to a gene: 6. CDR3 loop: CASSTRTSGSTYNEQFF. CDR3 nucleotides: TGTGCCAGCAGCACACGGACTAGCGGGAGTACCTACAATGAGCAGTTCTTC.

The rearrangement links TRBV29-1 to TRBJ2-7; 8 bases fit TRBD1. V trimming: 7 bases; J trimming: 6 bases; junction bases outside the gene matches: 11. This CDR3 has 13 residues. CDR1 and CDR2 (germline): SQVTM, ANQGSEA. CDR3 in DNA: TGCAGCGCTCGCGGGGACAGGCCATCCGAGCAGTACTTC. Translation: CSARGDRPSEQYF.

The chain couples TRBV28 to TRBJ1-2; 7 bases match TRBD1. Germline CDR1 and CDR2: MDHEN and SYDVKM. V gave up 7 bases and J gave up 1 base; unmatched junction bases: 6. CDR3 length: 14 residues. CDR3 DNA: TGTGCCAGCAAGGTGGCAGGGGGTAACTATGGCTACACCTTC. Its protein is CASKVAGGNYGYTF.

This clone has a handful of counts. The CDR3 loop reads CASSSRTSGSQDTQYF. In nucleotides, the CDR3 is TGTGCCAGCAGCTCGAGGACTAGCGGGAGTCAAGATACGCAGTATTTT. The chain employs TRBV9 and TRBJ2-3; 13 positions match TRBD2. The CDR3 has 16 amino acids. In germline, CDR1 is SGDLS, CDR2 YYNGEE. The ends lost 4 bases at V and 5 bases at J; junction bases unmatched: 7.

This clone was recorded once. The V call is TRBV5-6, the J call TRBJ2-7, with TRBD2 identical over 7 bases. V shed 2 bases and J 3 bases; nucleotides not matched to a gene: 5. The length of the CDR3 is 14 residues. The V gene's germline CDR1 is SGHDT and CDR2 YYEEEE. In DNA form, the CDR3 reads TGTGCCAGCAGCTTACTAGCGTCTGTCTACGAGCAGTACTTC. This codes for CASSLLASVYEQYF.

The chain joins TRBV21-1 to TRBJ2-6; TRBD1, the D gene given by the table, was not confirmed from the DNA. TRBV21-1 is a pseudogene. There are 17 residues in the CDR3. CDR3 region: CASRRDRDNSGANGLTF. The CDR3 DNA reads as TGTGCCAGCAGGAGGGACAGGGACAACTCTGGGGCCAACGGCCTGACTTTC.

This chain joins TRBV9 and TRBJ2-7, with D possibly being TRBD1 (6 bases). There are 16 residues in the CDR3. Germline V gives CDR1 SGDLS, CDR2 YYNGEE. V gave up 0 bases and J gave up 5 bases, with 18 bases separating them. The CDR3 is CASSVGLGANQNEQYF. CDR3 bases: TGTGCCAGCAGCGTAGGATTGGGGGCCAACCAAAACGAGCAGTACTTC.

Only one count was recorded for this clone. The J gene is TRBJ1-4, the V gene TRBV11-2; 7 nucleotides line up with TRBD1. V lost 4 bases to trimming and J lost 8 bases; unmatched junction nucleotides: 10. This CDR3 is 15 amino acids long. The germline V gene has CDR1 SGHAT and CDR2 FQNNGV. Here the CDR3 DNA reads TGTGCCAGCAGCTCCGAACAGGGGAGTGGCGAAAAACTGTTTTTT. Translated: CASSSEQGSGEKLFF.

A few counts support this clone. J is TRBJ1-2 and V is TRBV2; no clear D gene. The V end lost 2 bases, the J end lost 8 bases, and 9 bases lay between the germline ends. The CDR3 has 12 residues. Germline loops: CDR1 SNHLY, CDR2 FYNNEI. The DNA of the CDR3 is TGTGCCAGCAGTGAATACTCGGGGGGCTACACCTTC. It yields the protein CASSEYSGGYTF.

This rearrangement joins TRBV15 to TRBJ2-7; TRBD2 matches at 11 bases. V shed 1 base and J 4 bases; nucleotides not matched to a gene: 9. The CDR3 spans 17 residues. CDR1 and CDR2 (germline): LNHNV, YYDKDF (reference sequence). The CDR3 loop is CATSRGPKTSGKYEQYF. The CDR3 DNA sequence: TGTGCCACCAGCAGAGGACCGAAGACTAGCGGGAAATACGAGCAGTACTTC.

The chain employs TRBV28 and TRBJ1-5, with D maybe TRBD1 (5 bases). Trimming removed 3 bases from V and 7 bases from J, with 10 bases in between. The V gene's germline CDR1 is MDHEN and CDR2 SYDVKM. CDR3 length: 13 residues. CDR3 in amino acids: CASSLGGPQPQHF. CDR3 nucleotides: TGTGCCAGCAGTTTGGGGGGACCCCAGCCCCAGCATTTT.

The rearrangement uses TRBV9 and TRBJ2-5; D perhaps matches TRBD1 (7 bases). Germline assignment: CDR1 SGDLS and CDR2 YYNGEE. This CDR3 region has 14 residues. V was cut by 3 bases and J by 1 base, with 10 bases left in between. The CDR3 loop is CASSAQGGQETQYF. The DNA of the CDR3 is TGTGCCAGCAGCGCCCAGGGGGGCCAAGAGACCCAGTACTTC.

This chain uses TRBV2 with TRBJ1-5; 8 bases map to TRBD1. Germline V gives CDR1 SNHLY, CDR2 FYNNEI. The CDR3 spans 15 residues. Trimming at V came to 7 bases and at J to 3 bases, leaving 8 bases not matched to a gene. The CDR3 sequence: CASTQTGVLNQPQHF. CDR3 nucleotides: TGTGCCAGCACCCAGACAGGGGTGCTCAATCAGCCCCAGCATTTT.

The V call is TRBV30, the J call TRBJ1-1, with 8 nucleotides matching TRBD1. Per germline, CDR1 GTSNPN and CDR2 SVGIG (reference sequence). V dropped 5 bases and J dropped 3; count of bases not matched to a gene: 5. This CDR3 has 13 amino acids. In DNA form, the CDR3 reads TGTGCCTGGGACGGACAGGGCTACACTGAAGCTTTCTTT. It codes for CAWDGQGYTEAFF.

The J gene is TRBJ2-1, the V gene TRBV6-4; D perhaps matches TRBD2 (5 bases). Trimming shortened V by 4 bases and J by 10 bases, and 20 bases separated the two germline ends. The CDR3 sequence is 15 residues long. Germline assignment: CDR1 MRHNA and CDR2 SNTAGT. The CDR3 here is CASSVGFGVGQEQFF. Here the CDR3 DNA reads TGTGCCAGCAGTGTTGGTTTCGGGGTAGGTCAAGAGCAGTTCTTC.

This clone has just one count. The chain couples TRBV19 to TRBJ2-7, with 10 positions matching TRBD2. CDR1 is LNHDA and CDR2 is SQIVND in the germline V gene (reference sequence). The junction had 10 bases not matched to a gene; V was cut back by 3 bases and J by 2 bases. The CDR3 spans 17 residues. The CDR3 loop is CASSMGGSGGVTYEQYF. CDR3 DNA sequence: TGTGCCAGTAGTATGGGGGGAAGCGGGGGGGTCACCTACGAGCAGTACTTC.

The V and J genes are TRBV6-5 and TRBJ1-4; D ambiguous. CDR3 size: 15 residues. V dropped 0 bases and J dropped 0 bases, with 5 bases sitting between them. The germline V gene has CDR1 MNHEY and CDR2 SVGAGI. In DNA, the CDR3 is TGTGCCAGCAGTTACTCGGGCACAACTAATGAAAAACTGTTTTTT. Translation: CASSYSGTTNEKLFF.

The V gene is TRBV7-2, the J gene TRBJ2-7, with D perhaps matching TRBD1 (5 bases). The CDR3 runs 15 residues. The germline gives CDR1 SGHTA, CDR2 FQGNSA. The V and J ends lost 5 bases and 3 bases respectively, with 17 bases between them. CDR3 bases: TGTGCCAGCAGCCTACTCAGGGCCCGAAGCTACGAGCAGTACTTC. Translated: CASSLLRARSYEQYF.

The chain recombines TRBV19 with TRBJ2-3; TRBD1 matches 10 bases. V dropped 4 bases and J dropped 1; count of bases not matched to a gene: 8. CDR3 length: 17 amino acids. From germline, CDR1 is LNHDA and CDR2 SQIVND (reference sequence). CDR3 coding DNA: TGTGCCAGTAGTAAGCGACAGGGGGCACGCGGCACAGATACGCAGTATTTT. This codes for CASSKRQGARGTDTQYF.

DNA of the CDR3: TGTGCCAGCAGCATCCGACAGGGCGAGAGCAATCAGCCCCAGCATTTT. Amino acids: CASSIRQGESNQPQHF. This chain uses TRBV21-1 with TRBJ1-5; TRBD1 reflects the table's D call only, with no check against the DNA. TRBV21-1 is designated a pseudogene. The CDR3 loop spans 16 amino acids.

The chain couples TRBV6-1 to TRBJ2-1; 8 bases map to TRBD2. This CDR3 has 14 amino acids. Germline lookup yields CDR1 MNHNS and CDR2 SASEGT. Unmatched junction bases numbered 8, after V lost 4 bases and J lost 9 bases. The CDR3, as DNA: TGTGCCAGCAGTGCGACTAGCGCTAACAGTGAGCAGTTCTTC. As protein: CASSATSANSEQFF.

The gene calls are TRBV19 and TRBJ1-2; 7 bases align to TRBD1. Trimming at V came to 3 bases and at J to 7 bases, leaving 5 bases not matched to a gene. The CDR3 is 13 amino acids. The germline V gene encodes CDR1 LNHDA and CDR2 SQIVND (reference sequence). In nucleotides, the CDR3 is TGTGCCAGTAGTATTCGACAGGGCGGTGGCTACACCTTC. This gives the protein CASSIRQGGGYTF.

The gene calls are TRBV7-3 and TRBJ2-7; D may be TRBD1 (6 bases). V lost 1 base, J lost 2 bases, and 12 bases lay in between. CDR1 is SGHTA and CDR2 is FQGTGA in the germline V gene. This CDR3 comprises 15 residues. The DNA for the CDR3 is TGTGCCAGCAGCTTAATGGCAGGGACACCCTACGAGCAGTACTTC. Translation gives CASSLMAGTPYEQYF.

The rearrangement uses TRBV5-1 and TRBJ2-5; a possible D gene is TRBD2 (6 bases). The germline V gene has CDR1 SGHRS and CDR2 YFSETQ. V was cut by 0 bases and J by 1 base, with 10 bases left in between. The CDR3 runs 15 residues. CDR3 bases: TGCGCCAGCAGCTTGGGGGAGGTGATCCAAGAGACCCAGTACTTC. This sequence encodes CASSLGEVIQETQYF. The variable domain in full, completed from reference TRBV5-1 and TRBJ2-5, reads KAGVTQTPRYLIKTRGQQVTLSCSPISGHRSVSWYQQTPGQGLQFLFEYFSETQRNKGNFPGRFSGRQFSNSRSEMNVSTLELGDSALYLCASSLGEVIQETQYFGPGTRLLVL.

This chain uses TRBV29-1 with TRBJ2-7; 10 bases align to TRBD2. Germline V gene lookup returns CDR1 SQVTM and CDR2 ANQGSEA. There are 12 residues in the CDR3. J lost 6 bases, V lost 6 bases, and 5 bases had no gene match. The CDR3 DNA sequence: TGCAGCGTGAGGCTAGCGGGAGTCGAGCAGTACTTC. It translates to CSVRLAGVEQYF.

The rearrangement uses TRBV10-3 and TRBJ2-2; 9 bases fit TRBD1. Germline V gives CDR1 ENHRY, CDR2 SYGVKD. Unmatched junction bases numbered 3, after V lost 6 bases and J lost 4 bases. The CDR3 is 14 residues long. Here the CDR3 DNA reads TGTGCCATCAGGGGACAGGGTGGCACCGGGGAGCTGTTTTTT. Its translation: CAIRGQGGTGELFF.